A selection of T cell receptor beta chains follows, all from one sample in a study of cytomegalovirus exposure and HLA in healthy donors. Generated by immunoSEQ multiplex PCR, the TCRdb table keeps only in-frame clones and is missing some. Of around 170,000 clones in the sample, around 72% were seen once. Sequencing was carried out using PBMCs. The receptors stem from a woman between 45 and 60 years old in good health and CMV-seropositive. The CDR3 runs from the conserved cysteine through the conserved F or W.

V gene: TRBV18; J gene: TRBJ1-4; CDR3 protein: CASSLYQGANEKLFF
V gene: TRBV11-3; J gene: TRBJ1-1; CDR3 protein: CASVAGNTEAFF
V gene: TRBV5-4; J gene: TRBJ2-7; CDR3 protein: CASSLVGLGSYEQYF
V gene: TRBV4-1; J gene: TRBJ2-3; CDR3 protein: CASSQLSGDTQYF
V gene: TRBV6-5; J gene: TRBJ2-7; CDR3 protein: CASSQLAGASYEQYF
V gene: TRBV10-3; J gene: TRBJ2-2; CDR3 protein: CAISMYGDTGELFF
V gene: TRBV11-2; J gene: TRBJ1-6; CDR3 protein: CASSLEAAANSPLHF
V gene: TRBV5-1; J gene: TRBJ1-2; CDR3 protein: CASSLTGDYNYGYTF
V gene: TRBV29-1; J gene: TRBJ1-4; CDR3 protein: CSAAGGASAKLFF
V gene: TRBV7-2; J gene: TRBJ1-2; CDR3 protein: CASSLRGQGDGGYTF
V gene: TRBV29-1; J gene: TRBJ1-5; CDR3 protein: CSVGGQGLNQPQHF
V gene: TRBV7-9; J gene: TRBJ2-1; CDR3 protein: CASSSLAGDFRHYNEQFF
V gene: TRBV7-2; J gene: TRBJ2-2; CDR3 protein: CASSLVTGASTGELFF
V gene: TRBV13; J gene: TRBJ2-6; CDR3 protein: CASSLGLQSSGANGLTF
V gene: TRBV6-6; J gene: TRBJ2-1; CDR3 protein: CASSSTRDRGRDEQFF
V gene: TRBV5-1; J gene: TRBJ1-1; CDR3 protein: CASSLGQGYTEAFF
V gene: TRBV15; J gene: TRBJ1-4; CDR3 protein: CATSGEAQGREKLFF
V gene: TRBV6-5; J gene: TRBJ2-1; CDR3 protein: CASSQDRGEQFF
V gene: TRBV11-1; J gene: TRBJ1-3; CDR3 protein: CASSRNTGMANTIYF
V gene: TRBV9; J gene: TRBJ2-4; CDR3 protein: CASSPGGAGGPAKNIQYF
V gene: TRBV6-1; J gene: TRBJ1-1; CDR3 protein: CAGSTGGTNTEAFF
V gene: TRBV28; J gene: TRBJ1-6; CDR3 protein: CASSSTTGDNSPLHF
V gene: TRBV19; J gene: TRBJ2-2; CDR3 protein: CASTRDSYTGELFF
V gene: TRBV19; J gene: TRBJ2-1; CDR3 protein: CASCSGGASNEQFF
V gene: TRBV30; J gene: TRBJ2-3; CDR3 protein: CAWSAPGRGYTDTQYF
V gene: TRBV5-1; J gene: TRBJ2-3; CDR3 protein: CASSSGPTSGSTDTQYF
V gene: TRBV9; J gene: TRBJ1-1; CDR3 protein: CASSVAAGMNTEAFF
V gene: TRBV30; J gene: TRBJ1-3; CDR3 protein: CAWAVGTGNTIYF
V gene: TRBV9; J gene: TRBJ1-2; CDR3 protein: CASSVGIGEGTNYGYTF
V gene: TRBV4-3; J gene: TRBJ1-3; CDR3 protein: CASSQVAAGGNTIYF
V gene: TRBV6-1; J gene: TRBJ2-7; CDR3 protein: CASSENWGVVDEQYF
V gene: TRBV25-1; J gene: TRBJ2-7; CDR3 protein: CASSGDSYEQYF
V gene: TRBV2; J gene: TRBJ1-2; CDR3 protein: CASTSQGTNYGYTF
V gene: TRBV19; J gene: TRBJ1-5; CDR3 protein: CASSADRDQPQHF
V gene: TRBV30; J gene: TRBJ1-2; CDR3 protein: CAWRGVSGVDGYTF
V gene: TRBV4-2; J gene: TRBJ2-5; CDR3 protein: CASSPTRHHQETQYF
V gene: TRBV6-1; J gene: TRBJ2-1; CDR3 protein: CASTPSGTYNEQFF
V gene: TRBV21-1; J gene: TRBJ1-1; CDR3 protein: CASSPRDNTNTEAFF
V gene: TRBV4-3; J gene: TRBJ1-2; CDR3 protein: CASSQDTGQYGYTF
V gene: TRBV5-6; J gene: TRBJ1-1; CDR3 protein: CASTGTGDTEAFF
V gene: TRBV4-2; J gene: TRBJ2-1; CDR3 protein: CASSQAGSSYNEQFF
V gene: TRBV11-2; J gene: TRBJ1-1; CDR3 protein: CASRWTGENTEAFF